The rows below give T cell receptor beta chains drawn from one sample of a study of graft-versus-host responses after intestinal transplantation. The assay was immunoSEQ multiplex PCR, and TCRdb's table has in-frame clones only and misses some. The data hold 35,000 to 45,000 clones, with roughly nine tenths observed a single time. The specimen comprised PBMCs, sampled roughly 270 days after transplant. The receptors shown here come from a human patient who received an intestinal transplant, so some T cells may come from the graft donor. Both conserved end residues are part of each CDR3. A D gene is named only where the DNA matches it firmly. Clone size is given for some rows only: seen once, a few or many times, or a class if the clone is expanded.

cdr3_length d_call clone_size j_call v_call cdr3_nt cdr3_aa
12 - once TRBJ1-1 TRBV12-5 TGTGCTAGTGGTTTTGACGGGGGCGAAGCTTTCTTT CASGFDGGEAFF
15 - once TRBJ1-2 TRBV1 TGCACCAGCAGGCTGAATGTGCGAAAGACCTATGGCTACACCTTC CTSRLNVRKTYGYTF
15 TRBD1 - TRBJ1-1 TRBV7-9 TGTGCCAGCAGCCCCCGGGACAGGGTGAACACTGAAGCTTTCTTT CASSPRDRVNTEAFF
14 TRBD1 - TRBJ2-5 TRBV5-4 TGTGCCAGCAGCTCGCTCGGGGGACAGGGGACCCAGTACTTC CASSSLGGQGTQYF
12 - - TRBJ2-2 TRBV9 TGTGCCAGCAACCCCGGGGCCGGGGAGCTGTTTTTT CASNPGAGELFF
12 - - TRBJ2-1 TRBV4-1 TGCGCCAGCAGCCAAGGAAGGGGCGAGCAGTTCTTC CASSQGRGEQFF
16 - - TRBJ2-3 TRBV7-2 TGTGCCAGCAGCCTACATTACGCGGTTAGCACAGATACGCAGTATTTT CASSLHYAVSTDTQYF
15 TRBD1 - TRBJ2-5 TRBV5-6 TGTGCCAGCAGCTTGGAAGGGACAGAAAGTAGTCGCCAGTACTTC CASSLEGTESSRQYF
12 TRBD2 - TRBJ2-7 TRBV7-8 TGTGCCAGCAGCTTCGGGGGGTTCGGGCAGTACTTC CASSFGGFGQYF
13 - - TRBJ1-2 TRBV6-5 TGTGCCAGCAGTTACGGGGGCGCCTATGGCTACACCTTC CASSYGGAYGYTF
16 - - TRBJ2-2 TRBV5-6 TGTGCCAGCACCACAATCCTAGGTGGGCGGACCGGGGAGCTGTTTTTT CASTTILGGRTGELFF
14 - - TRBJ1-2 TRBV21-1 TGTGCCAGCAGCCCATATTCCGGGACGCACGGCTACACCTTC CASSPYSGTHGYTF